Here is one T cell receptor beta chain with its context. As handled by the study authors: Researchers report that nucleated cell counts were estimated from reference gene primer amplification. The repertoire was sequenced with immunoSEQ multiplex PCR; TCRdb's copy has only in-frame clones and lacks some. V and J calls and clone size come straight from that table; D and trimming were deduced from the DNA. The sample contains approximately 180,000 clones, about 88% of which appear only once. These data are taken from a study of blood T cell repertoires in COVID-19. Study summary: Sites in the United States, Italy and Spain provided acute and convalescent COVID-19 samples. The analysed material was cDNA or gDNA that came from T cells, B-cell-depleted T cells, or PBMCs.

The receptor's source is a man aged 35 to 55 with active or convalescent COVID-19. The sample taken for sequencing was peripheral blood.

In nucleotides, the CDR3 is TGTGCCACCGCAGGGGCGCCATCCCTTGAAGCTTTCTTT. It codes for CATAGAPSLEAFF. The J gene is TRBJ1-1, the V gene TRBV6-5; D perhaps matches TRBD1 (6 bases). CDR3 length: 13 residues. Germline loops: CDR1 MNHEY, CDR2 SVGAGI. V was pared by 10 bases and J by 7 bases, with 19 bases between.